This T cell receptor beta chain was captured in a study of neoadjuvant anti-PD-1 for oral cavity cancer. Some clones are missing from TCRdb's copy, which holds only in-frame ones; the method was immunoSEQ multiplex PCR. The table has about 15,000 clones, roughly 34% seen once; the top ten hold just under 40%. The time point: after neoadjuvant nivolumab, at surgical resection. Patients had HPV-negative, locally advanced oral cavity squamous cell carcinoma. There are a few counts of this clone. Unmatched junction bases numbered 4, after V lost 0 bases and J lost 1 base. This CDR3 has 16 residues. CDR1 and CDR2 (germline): LGHNA, YSLEER.

The sample here was tumor tissue, taken after nivolumab (anti-PD-1) treatment. The receptor was derived from a person between 40 and 85 years old with oral cavity squamous cell carcinoma. J is TRBJ2-3 and V is TRBV4-3; 7 bases match TRBD1. CDR3 loop: CASSQERTGGTDTQYF. CDR3 coding DNA: TGCGCCAGCAGCCAAGAGAGGACAGGTGGCACAGATACGCAGTATTTT.